The entry below describes one TCR beta chain. Its target is unknown. Repeated repertoire sampling spanned the course of chemoradiotherapy. Assay: immunoSEQ multiplex PCR; the TCRdb copy retains only in-frame clones and omits some. The sample includes approximately 3,000 clones, 79% seen only once; the top ten take 11%. The CDR3 has 13 residues. CDR1 and CDR2 (germline): SGHDT, YYEEEE. V gave up 4 bases and J gave up 5 bases, with 10 bases separating them. These data belong to a study of chemoradiotherapy in HPV16-positive cancers. Study-wide findings and caveats: In HPV16-positive patients, HPV-responsive T-cell expansion tracked better recurrence-free survival. Functional assays defining HPV-specific T cells used only a couple of HPV16-positive patients. Candidate HPV-specific clones and E7-related TCR motifs grew in tumor during treatment.

The receptor's source is a human donor with HPV-associated anogenital cancer. Specimen: tumor tissue, collected from a patient who underwent chemoradiotherapy. The chain carries TRBV5-6 and TRBJ1-3; D is undetermined. CDR3 nucleotide sequence: TGTGCCAGCAGCCCGGGTAGTCGAAACACCATATATTTT. It is translated as CASSPGSRNTIYF.